Listed below are T cell receptor beta chains from one sample, sequenced in a study of blood T cell repertoires in COVID-19. Repertoires were generated with immunoSEQ multiplex PCR, while TCRdb's copy carries only in-frame clones and drops some. Counted here are about 300,000 clones, 70% to 90% occurring once; the ten biggest clones make up roughly 2.3%. What was sequenced was PBMCs or T cells enriched from blood (not recorded which). The receptor source for this set is a man under 40 who had recovered from COVID-19. CDR3s leave out the opening cysteine and the closing phenylalanine or tryptophan. D genes are given only for firm matches.

d_gene	v_gene	j_gene	CDR3aa
TRBD2	TRBV9	TRBJ2-3	ASSVGLAGGSTDTQY
NA	TRBV5-4	TRBJ2-3	ASSLVSGTDTQY
TRBD1	TRBV3-1/TRBV3-2	TRBJ1-1	ASSPRDRVLAAF
TRBD1	TRBV5-4	TRBJ1-3	ASSLAGRGQGNTIY
NA	TRBV20-1	TRBJ1-3	SASRSRSSGNTIY
NA	TRBV3-1/TRBV3-2	TRBJ1-1	ASSQYGVTEAF
NA	TRBV5-8	TRBJ1-2	ASSSHPGGDGYT
TRBD1	TRBV5-1	TRBJ1-4	ASSGQGASNEKLF
NA	TRBV7-3	TRBJ2-5	ASSPSPGIETQY
TRBD1	TRBV6-5	TRBJ2-7	ASSSPGQGSHEQY
NA	TRBV12-3/TRBV12-4	TRBJ1-5	ASSPGGDQPQH
NA	TRBV3-1/TRBV3-2	TRBJ1-1	ASSRIGGGAGEAF
TRBD2	TRBV5-6	TRBJ2-1	ASSPRVTAGAEQF
NA	TRBV2	TRBJ2-3	ASSGESYTQY
NA	TRBV11-3	TRBJ2-3	ASSLGSRGAAGWGMDTQY
NA	TRBV18	TRBJ1-4	ASSPGATNEKLF
TRBD1	TRBV28	TRBJ1-2	ASSGIPGQRGINYGYT
TRBD2	TRBV29-1	TRBJ2-5	SLALAGFGAETQY
NA	TRBV24-1	TRBJ1-5	ATSEPGLGQPQH
NA	TRBV6-5	TRBJ2-7	ASSYSNPEEQY
TRBD1	TRBV4-3	TRBJ1-2	ASSQVGTGPFGYGYT
TRBD2	TRBV9	TRBJ2-2	ASSGVAGGPRELF
TRBD2	TRBV2	TRBJ2-1	ASILRVAGGRNEQF
TRBD2	TRBV5-1	TRBJ2-1	ASSLYLAGAPYNEQF
TRBD2	TRBV3-1/TRBV3-2	TRBJ2-1	ASSQASGSYNEQF
TRBD1	TRBV6-1	TRBJ2-7	ASSELSGQEYYEQY
NA	TRBV9	TRBJ1-6	ASSVGGKLGSPLH
NA	TRBV29-1	TRBJ1-2	SVDTRTL
NA	TRBV10-1	TRBJ2-7	ASSAAIDSREQY
NA	TRBV20-1	TRBJ1-1	SASLGRGTEAF
TRBD2	TRBV7-2	TRBJ2-3	ASSLGSTSGASPDTQY
NA	TRBV7-2	TRBJ1-5	ASSLAENQPQH
TRBD1	TRBV5-1	TRBJ2-3	ASSSKGGGDTQY
NA	TRBV5-1	TRBJ1-4	ASGRSGNYQNEKLF
TRBD1	TRBV10-3	TRBJ2-5	AIRRSPGGPKDQETQY
TRBD1	TRBV9	TRBJ1-3	ASSATTGIISGNTIY
NA	TRBV30	TRBJ1-2	AWSVGLTMVGYT
TRBD1	TRBV7-6	TRBJ1-4	ASSLRSGQGATNEKLF
NA	TRBV5-4	TRBJ1-6	ASSLIGQPNSPLH
TRBD1	TRBV10-3	TRBJ2-7	AISEIPGQIYEQY
TRBD2	TRBV4-2	TRBJ2-5	ASSQDRTSGIQETQY
NA	TRBV27	TRBJ1-2	ASSLSYRQASFYGYT
TRBD1	TRBV2	TRBJ1-6	ASSEIGQGGSPLH